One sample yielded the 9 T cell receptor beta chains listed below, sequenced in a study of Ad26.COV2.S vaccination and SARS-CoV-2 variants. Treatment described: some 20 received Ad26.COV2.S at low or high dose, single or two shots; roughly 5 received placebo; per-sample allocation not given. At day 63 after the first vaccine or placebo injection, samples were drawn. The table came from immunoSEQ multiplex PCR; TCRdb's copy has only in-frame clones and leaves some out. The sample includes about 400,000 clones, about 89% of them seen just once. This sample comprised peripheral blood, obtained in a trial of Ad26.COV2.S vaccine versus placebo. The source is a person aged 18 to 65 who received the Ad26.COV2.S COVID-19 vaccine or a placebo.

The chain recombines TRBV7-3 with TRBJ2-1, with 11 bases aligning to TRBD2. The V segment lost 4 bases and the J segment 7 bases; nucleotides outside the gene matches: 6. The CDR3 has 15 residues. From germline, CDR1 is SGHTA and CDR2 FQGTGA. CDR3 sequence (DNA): TGTGCCAGCAGCTGGGGACTAGCGGAGAGGAATGAGCAGTTCTTC. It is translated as CASSWGLAERNEQFF.

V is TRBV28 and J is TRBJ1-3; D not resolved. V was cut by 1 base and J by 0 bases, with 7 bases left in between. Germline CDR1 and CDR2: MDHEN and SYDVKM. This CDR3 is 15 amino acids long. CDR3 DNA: TGTGCCAGCAGTTTATTCCCCAGCTCTGGAAACACCATATATTTT. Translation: CASSLFPSSGNTIYF.

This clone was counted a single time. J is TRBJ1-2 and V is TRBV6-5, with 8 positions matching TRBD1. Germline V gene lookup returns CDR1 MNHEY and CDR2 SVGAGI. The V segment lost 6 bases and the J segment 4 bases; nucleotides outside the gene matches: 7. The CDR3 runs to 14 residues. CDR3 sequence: CASRAGGMGYGYTF. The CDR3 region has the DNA TGTGCCAGCAGAGCAGGGGGCATGGGCTATGGCTACACCTTC.

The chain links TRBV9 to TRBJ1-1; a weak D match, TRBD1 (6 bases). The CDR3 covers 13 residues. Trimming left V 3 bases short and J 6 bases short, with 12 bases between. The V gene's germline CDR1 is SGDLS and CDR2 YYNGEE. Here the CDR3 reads CASSARGRAEAFF. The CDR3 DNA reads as TGTGCCAGCAGCGCCAGGGGAAGGGCTGAAGCTTTCTTT.

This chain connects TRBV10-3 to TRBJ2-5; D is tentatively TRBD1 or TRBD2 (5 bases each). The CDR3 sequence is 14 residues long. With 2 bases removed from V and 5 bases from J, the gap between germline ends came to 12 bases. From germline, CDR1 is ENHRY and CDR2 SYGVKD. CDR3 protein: CAISEEGSLETQYF. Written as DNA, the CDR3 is TGTGCCATCAGTGAGGAGGGGAGCCTGGAGACCCAGTACTTC.

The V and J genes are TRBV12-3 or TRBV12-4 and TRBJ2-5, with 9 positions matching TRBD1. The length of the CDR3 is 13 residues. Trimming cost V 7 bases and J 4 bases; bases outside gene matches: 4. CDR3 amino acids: CASNYRGRETQYF. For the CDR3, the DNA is TGTGCCAGCAACTACAGGGGGCGAGAGACCCAGTACTTC.

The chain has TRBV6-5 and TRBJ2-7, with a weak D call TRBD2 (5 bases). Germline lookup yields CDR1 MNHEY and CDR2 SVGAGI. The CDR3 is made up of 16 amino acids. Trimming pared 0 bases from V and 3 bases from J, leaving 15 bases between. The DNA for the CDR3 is TGTGCCAGCAGTTACTCTCCGGACTGGGTCCACTACGAGCAGTACTTC. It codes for CASSYSPDWVHYEQYF.

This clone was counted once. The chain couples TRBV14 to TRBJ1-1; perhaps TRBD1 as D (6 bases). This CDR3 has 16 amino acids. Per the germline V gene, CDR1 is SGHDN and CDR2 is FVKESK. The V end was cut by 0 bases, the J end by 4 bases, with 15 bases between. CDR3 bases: TGTGCCAGCAGCCAAGAAATGGGGGCGCACCTCACTGAAGCTTTCTTT. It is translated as CASSQEMGAHLTEAFF.

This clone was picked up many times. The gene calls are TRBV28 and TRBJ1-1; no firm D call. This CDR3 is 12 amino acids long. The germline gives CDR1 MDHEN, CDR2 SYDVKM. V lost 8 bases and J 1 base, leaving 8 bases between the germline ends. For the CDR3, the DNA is TGTGCCAGCTCCCACCAGAACACTGAAGCTTTCTTT. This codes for CASSHQNTEAFF.